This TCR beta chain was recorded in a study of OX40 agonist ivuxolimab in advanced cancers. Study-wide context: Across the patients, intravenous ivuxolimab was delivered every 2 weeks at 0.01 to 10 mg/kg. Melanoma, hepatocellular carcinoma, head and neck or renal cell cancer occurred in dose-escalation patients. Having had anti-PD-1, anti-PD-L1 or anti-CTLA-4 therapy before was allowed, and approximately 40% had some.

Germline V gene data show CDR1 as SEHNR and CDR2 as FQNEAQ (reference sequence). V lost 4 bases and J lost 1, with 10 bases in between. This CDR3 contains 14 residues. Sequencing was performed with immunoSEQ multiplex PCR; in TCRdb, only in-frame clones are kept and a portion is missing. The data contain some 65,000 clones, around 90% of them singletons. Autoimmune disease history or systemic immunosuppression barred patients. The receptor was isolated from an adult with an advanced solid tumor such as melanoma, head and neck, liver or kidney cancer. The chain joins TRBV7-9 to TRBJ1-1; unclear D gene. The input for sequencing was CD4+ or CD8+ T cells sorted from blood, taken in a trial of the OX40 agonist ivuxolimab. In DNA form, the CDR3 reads TGTGCCAGCAGCTCCATTATAACGAACACTGAAGCTTTCTTT. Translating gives CASSSIITNTEAFF.